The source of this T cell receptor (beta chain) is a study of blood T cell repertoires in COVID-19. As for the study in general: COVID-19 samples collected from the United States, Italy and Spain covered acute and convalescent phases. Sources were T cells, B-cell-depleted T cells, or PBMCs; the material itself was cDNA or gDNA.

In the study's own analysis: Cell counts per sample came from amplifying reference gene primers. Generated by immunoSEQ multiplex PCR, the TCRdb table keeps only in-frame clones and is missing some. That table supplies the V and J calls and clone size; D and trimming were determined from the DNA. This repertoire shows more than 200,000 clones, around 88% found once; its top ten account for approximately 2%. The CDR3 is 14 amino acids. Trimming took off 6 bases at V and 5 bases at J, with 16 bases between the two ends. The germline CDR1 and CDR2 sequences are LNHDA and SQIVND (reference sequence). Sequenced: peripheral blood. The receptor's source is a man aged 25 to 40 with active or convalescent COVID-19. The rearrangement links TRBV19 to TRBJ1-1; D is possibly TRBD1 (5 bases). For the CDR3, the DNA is TGTGCCAGTAGGACGGAGGGGTTGGGAACTGAAGCTTTCTTT. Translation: CASRTEGLGTEAFF.